Shown below are 21 T cell receptor beta chains from a single sample sequenced in a study of regulatory T cells in long-lasting Graves disease. As for time point: newly diagnosed GD, antithyroid drugs for less than 3 months. PBMCs were the source of the RNA used for TCR sequencing. According to the study, TCR beta libraries were built with iRepertoire HTBI primers and CDR3-region Arm-PCR. TCRdb reprocessed the multiplex PCR reads with MiXCR, giving one entry per CDR3 protein. This table has around 480,000 distinct CDR3 sequences, about 16% appearing once. The same sample was also used in a study of T cells in Graves' hyperthyroidism and ophthalmopathy.

The sample in question was peripheral blood mononuclear cells (PBMCs), obtained at new diagnosis, from a patient treated with antithyroid drugs. Receptor source: a woman aged 35-60 years with Graves disease.

The chain joins TRBV6-4 to TRBJ2-5; no definite D call. This CDR3 is 14 amino acids long. Trimming stripped 2 bases from V and 4 bases from J, with 11 bases between. Germline values: CDR1 MRHNA, CDR2 SNTAGT. The CDR3: CASSDVLQRETQYF. The CDR3 region has the DNA TGTGCCAGCAGTGACGTCCTACAGCGAGAGACCCAGTACTTC.

The V call is TRBV7-2, the J call TRBJ2-5; D is unclear. The CDR3 has 15 residues. V was cut by 2 bases and J by 0 bases, with 10 bases left in between. The germline CDR1 and CDR2 sequences are SGHTA and FQGNSA. The CDR3 protein is CASSLSRPYQETQYF. The CDR3 nucleotides are TGTGCCAGCAGCTTATCTAGGCCGTACCAAGAGACCCAGTACTTC. The variable domain in full, with the rest retrieved from reference TRBV7-2 and TRBJ2-5, is GAGVSQSPSNKVTEKGKDVELRCDPISGHTALYWYRQSLGQGLEFLIYFQGNSAPDKSGLPSDRFSAERTGGSVSTLTIQRTQQEDSAVYLCASSLSRPYQETQYFGPGTRLLVL.

This clonotype occurred many times. The chain is built from TRBV11-2 and TRBJ2-7; 11 bases match TRBD2. The CDR3 has 15 residues. The germline V gene has CDR1 SGHAT and CDR2 FQNNGV. Trimming took 5 bases from V and 6 from J; bases not matched to a gene: 9. The CDR3 DNA is TGTGCCAGCAGCCTTAGCGGGGGGGCGGTTAGCGAGCAGTACTTC. Translating it yields CASSLSGGAVSEQYF.

Comment on this clonotype: A clone one base away is much larger, so this may be a read error. The chain combines TRBV20-1 with TRBJ1-5, with D maybe TRBD1 (6 bases). V lost 2 bases to trimming and J lost 1 base, with 6 bases between them. This CDR3 contains 13 residues. Germline V gene sequence: CDR1 DFQATT, CDR2 SNEGSKA (reference sequence). Written as DNA, the CDR3 is TGCAGTGCTAGACAGGGGAGCAATCAGCCCCAGCATTTT. Protein: CSARQGSNQPQHF.

This clonotype was seen at least ten times. The chain uses TRBV6-1 and TRBJ1-1, with D unresolved. The germline V gene encodes CDR1 MNHNS and CDR2 SASEGT. Trimming pared 8 bases from V and 1 base from J, leaving 8 bases between. The length of the CDR3 is 12 residues. The CDR3 DNA reads as TGTGCCAGCTTATCCAGGAACACTGAAGCTTTCTTT. Its translation: CASLSRNTEAFF.

There are a few counts of this clonotype. The chain couples TRBV7-3 to TRBJ2-1; 8 bases are a match to TRBD2. Germline V gene lookup returns CDR1 SGHTA and CDR2 FQGTGA. The CDR3 sequence is 17 residues long. J gave up 2 bases and V 6 bases, and 12 bases lay outside the gene matches. CDR3 residues: CASSFRGGGFAYNEQFF. In DNA form, the CDR3 reads TGTGCCAGCAGTTTCCGGGGGGGGGGGTTTGCCTACAATGAGCAGTTCTTC.

This clonotype was observed a few times. V gene TRBV15 combines with J gene TRBJ2-2; 8 nucleotides match TRBD2. This CDR3 is built from 15 residues. Looked up from germline, CDR1 is LNHNV and CDR2 is YYDKDF (reference sequence). The V gene end was trimmed by 4 bases and the J gene end by 3 bases; junction bases not matched to a gene: 4. The CDR3 DNA reads TGTGCCACCAGCACCGGGACTAGTTACACCGGGGAGCTGTTTTTT. Its protein product is CATSTGTSYTGELFF.

This clonotype appeared many times. The chain links TRBV28 to TRBJ1-1; possibly TRBD1 for D (6 bases). CDR1 and CDR2 from the germline V gene are MDHEN and SYDVKM. The V gene lost 5 bases and the J gene lost 0 bases, with 13 bases spanning the gap. This CDR3 is 15 amino acids long. The CDR3 is CASSEGGAMNTEAFF. For the CDR3, the DNA is TGTGCCAGCAGTGAGGGGGGGGCTATGAACACTGAAGCTTTCTTT.

The chain recombines TRBV5-1 with TRBJ2-1, with TRBD2 matching over 14 bases. Germline values: CDR1 SGHRS, CDR2 YFSETQ. J lost 3 bases, V lost 4 bases, and 9 bases had no gene match. The CDR3 loop spans 18 amino acids. CDR3 in amino acids: CASSIGLAGGPSYNEQFF. As DNA, the CDR3 is TGCGCCAGCAGCATCGGACTAGCGGGGGGCCCGAGCTACAATGAGCAGTTCTTC.

This clonotype was seen only a few times. CDR3 in amino acids: CASSPGPGLPQHF. CDR3 coding DNA: TGTGCCAGCAGCCCCGGCCCAGGTTTGCCCCAGCATTTT. V is TRBV11-2 and J is TRBJ1-5; D is unresolved. Trimming removed 5 bases at V and 9 bases at J, with 14 bases between. The CDR3 is 13 residues long. From germline, CDR1 is SGHAT and CDR2 FQNNGV.

V usage is TRBV7-9 and J usage is TRBJ2-2; TRBD1 matches 9 bases. Losses at the gene ends were 7 bases for V and 1 base for J; bases not matched to a gene: 4. This CDR3 comprises 15 residues. From germline, CDR1 is SEHNR and CDR2 FQNEAQ (reference sequence). The DNA of the CDR3 is TGTGCCAGCACTGTGGGACAGGGGAACACCGGGGAGCTGTTTTTT. Its translation is CASTVGQGNTGELFF.

This clonotype was found many times. The chain employs TRBV12-3 or TRBV12-4 and TRBJ1-2; weak D call: TRBD1 (5 bases). The germline V and J ends were trimmed by 5 bases and 4 bases, with 11 bases remaining between them. CDR3 length: 13 residues. In nucleotides, the CDR3 is TGTGCCAGCAGTCCACCCGACAGCTATGGCTACACCTTC. Its protein is CASSPPDSYGYTF.

The V gene is TRBV3-1, the J gene TRBJ1-2; D is possibly TRBD1 (6 bases). V lost 4 bases and J lost 8, with 14 bases in between. The V gene's germline CDR1 is LGHDT and CDR2 YNNKEL (reference sequence). The CDR3 extends over 13 amino acids. In DNA form, the CDR3 reads TGTGCCAGCAGCCGGGGGACACCCCTAGGCTACACCTTC. It translates to CASSRGTPLGYTF.

Of note for this clonotype: A read error is possible here, since a much larger clone lies one base away. The gene calls are TRBV6-5 and TRBJ2-5; D possibly uses TRBD1 or TRBD2 (5 bases each). Germline V gene sequence: CDR1 MNHEY, CDR2 SVGAGI. The CDR3 extends over 14 amino acids. V lost 2 bases to trimming and J lost 0 bases, with 7 bases between them. The DNA for the CDR3 is TGTGCCAGCAGTTACGGGGGAGACCAAGAGACCCAGTACTTC. This codes for CASSYGGDQETQYF.

As concerns this clonotype: Given a far larger clone just one base away, this is likely a sequencing read error. The J gene is TRBJ1-1, the V gene TRBV6-1; the D gene is possibly TRBD1 (6 bases). In germline, CDR1 is MNHNS, CDR2 SASEGT. V was shortened by 6 bases and J by 1 base, with 9 bases between the two germline ends. The CDR3 is 13 residues long. The CDR3 here is CASREQGNTEAFF. The CDR3, as DNA: TGTGCCAGCAGGGAACAGGGGAACACTGAAGCTTTCTTT.

V is TRBV5-5 and J is TRBJ1-5; D unclear. The CDR3 is 14 residues long. The germline gives CDR1 SGHKS, CDR2 YYEKEE (reference sequence). V dropped 0 bases and J dropped 6 bases, with 10 bases sitting between them. As DNA, the CDR3 is TGTGCCAGCAGCTTGGCGGCAAGGGCTCAGCCCCAGCATTTT. Translated: CASSLAARAQPQHF.

Many counts were recorded for this clonotype. The genes are TRBV12-3 or TRBV12-4 and TRBJ1-5, with D perhaps matching TRBD1 (5 bases). The CDR3 sequence is 14 residues long. The V end was cut by 3 bases, the J end by 3 bases, with 9 bases between. The CDR3 here is CASSFTGLNQPQHF. CDR3 sequence (DNA): TGTGCCAGCAGTTTTACGGGACTCAATCAGCCCCAGCATTTT.

This clonotype is a singleton in its sample. The CDR3 DNA reads TGTGCCAGCAGCTCAATACCCCAGGGTACTATGGAGTATTTT. Its translation: CASSSIPQGTMEYF. The rearrangement uses TRBV6-1 and TRBJ2-3, with a possible D match to TRBD1 (5 bases). The V end was cut by 6 bases, the J end by 13 bases, with 23 bases between. CDR3 size: 14 residues. Germline V gene lookup returns CDR1 MNHNS and CDR2 SASEGT.

This clonotype was recorded at least ten times. The V call is TRBV6-1, the J call TRBJ1-1, with D unclear. The CDR3 is made up of 13 amino acids. Germline V gene lookup returns CDR1 MNHNS and CDR2 SASEGT. Trimming took 8 bases from V and 4 from J, leaving 14 bases between them. The CDR3 DNA reads as TGTGCCAGCTCTAGGAGTCGGGTCACTGAAGCTTTCTTT. Its translation: CASSRSRVTEAFF.

This clonotype was recorded at least ten times. This chain joins TRBV12-3 or TRBV12-4 and TRBJ1-5; D ambiguous. The CDR3 sequence is 12 residues long. V was clipped by 3 bases and J by 9 bases, with 9 bases between them. CDR3 DNA sequence: TGTGCCAGCAGTTTCCGTCGACCGCCCCAGCATTTT. Its translation: CASSFRRPPQHF.

This sequence joins TRBV6-5 and TRBJ1-2; weak D call: TRBD1 (6 bases). Germline V gene data show CDR1 as MNHEY and CDR2 as SVGAGI. The CDR3 consists of 12 residues. With 4 bases removed from V and 4 bases from J, the gap between germline ends came to 7 bases. The CDR3 protein is CASSWGPYGYTF. The CDR3, as DNA: TGTGCCAGCAGTTGGGGGCCCTATGGCTACACCTTC.